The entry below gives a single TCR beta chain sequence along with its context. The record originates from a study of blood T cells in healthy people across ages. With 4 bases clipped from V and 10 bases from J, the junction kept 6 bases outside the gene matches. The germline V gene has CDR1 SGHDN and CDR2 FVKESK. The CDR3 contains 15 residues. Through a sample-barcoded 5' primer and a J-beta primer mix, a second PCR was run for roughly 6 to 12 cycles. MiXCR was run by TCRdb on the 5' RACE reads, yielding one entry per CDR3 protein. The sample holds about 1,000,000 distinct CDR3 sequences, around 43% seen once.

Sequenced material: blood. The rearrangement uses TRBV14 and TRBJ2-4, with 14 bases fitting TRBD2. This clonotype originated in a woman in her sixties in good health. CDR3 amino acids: CASSPLGLAGGIQYF. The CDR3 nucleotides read TGTGCCAGCAGCCCTCTAGGACTAGCGGGAGGTATTCAGTACTTC.